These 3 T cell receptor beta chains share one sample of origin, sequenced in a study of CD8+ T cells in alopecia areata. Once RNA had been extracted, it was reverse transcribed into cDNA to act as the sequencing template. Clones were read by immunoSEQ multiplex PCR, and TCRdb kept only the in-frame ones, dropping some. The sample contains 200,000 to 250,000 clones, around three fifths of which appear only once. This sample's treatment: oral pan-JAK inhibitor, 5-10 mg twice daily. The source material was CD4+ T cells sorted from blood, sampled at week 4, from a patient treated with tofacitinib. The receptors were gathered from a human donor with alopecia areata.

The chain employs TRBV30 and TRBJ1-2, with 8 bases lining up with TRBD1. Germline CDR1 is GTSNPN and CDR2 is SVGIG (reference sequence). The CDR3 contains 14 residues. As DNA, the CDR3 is TGTGCTCTGGAAGGAGTCAGGGGGCGGTATGGCTACACCTTC. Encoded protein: CALEGVRGRYGYTF.

As DNA, the CDR3 is TGTGCCAGCAGCAGCCCGGGGGATAGAAGGGCTTTCTTT. This translates into CASSSPGDRRAFF. This chain uses TRBV7-9 with TRBJ1-1, with D tentatively TRBD1 (5 bases). From germline, CDR1 is SEHNR and CDR2 FQNEAQ (reference sequence). V dropped 5 bases and J dropped 11 bases, with 18 bases sitting between them. The CDR3 covers 13 residues.

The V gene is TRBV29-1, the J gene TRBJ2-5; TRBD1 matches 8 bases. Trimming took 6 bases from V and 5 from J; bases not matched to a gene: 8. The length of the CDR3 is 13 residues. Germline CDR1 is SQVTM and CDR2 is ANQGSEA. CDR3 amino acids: CSVARTGKETQYF. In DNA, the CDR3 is TGCAGCGTCGCCCGGACAGGGAAGGAGACCCAGTACTTC.